This T cell receptor (beta chain) is from a study of low-dose radiotherapy and immunotherapy resistance in tumors. The wider study: Participants were given intravenous cyclophosphamide 200 mg/m2 every two weeks, one day before radiation and immunotherapy.

TRAV- and TRBV-specific primers, spanning alpha and beta chains, primed first-strand cDNA. Over about 18 PCR cycles, TCRs were amplified from a constant-region primer and V-primer adapter. MiXCR, applied by TCRdb to the reads, yields one record per CDR3 protein. Of under 8,500 distinct CDR3 sequences in the sample, 53% were seen once. The TCR comes from a human donor with advanced metastatic prostate, ovarian, gallbladder or colorectal cancer (not recorded which). This table probably holds off-target reads from a library built for another chain.

CDR3 nucleotides: TGTGCCAGCAGCCCCAAGGGCAGAGGGAGTGAGCAGTTCTTC. Amino acids: CASSPKGRGSEQFF. This chain joins TRBV3-1 and TRBJ2-1; the D gene is possibly TRBD2 (5 bases). The germline V gene encodes CDR1 LGHDT and CDR2 YNNKEL (reference sequence). Trimming took 4 bases from V and 9 from J, leaving 16 bases between them. This CDR3 comprises 14 residues.